This T cell receptor (beta chain) was identified in a study of a mutant IDH1 vaccine in newly diagnosed glioma. Produced via immunoSEQ multiplex PCR; TCRdb's table is partial and in-frame only. The table has 70,000 to 95,000 clones, roughly 82% seen once; the top ten hold roughly 5.3%. The time point was: baseline, week 1 (first vaccination visit). As to treatment: pre-vaccination baseline after standard-of-care therapy. Looked up from germline, CDR1 is SNHLY and CDR2 is FYNNEI. This CDR3 has 16 amino acids. The V and J ends lost 11 bases and 8 bases, in that order; junction bases with no gene match: 20.

The chain has TRBV2 and TRBJ2-3; 9 bases line up with TRBD2. Source: PBMCs, taken from a glioma patient treated with radiotherapy, temozolomide or both. The sequence came from a man aged 35-49 years with glioma. Some clones in this sample may be carry-over from other donors' samples. CDR3 in amino acids: CAGREVASGAQGTQYF. CDR3 nucleotides: TGTGCCGGCCGAGAGGTCGCTAGCGGGGCCCAGGGTACGCAGTATTTT.